Described below is a single TCR beta chain sequence and its context. This sample was taken from a study of T cells after yellow fever vaccination. About the research overall: It was SMART-Seq v4 Ultra Low Input that prepared the fractions with low cell numbers.

TCRdb reprocessed the 5' RACE reads via MiXCR and lists one record per CDR3 protein. The sample shows 450,000 to 650,000 distinct CDR3 sequences, 21% of them seen only once. The germline V gene has CDR1 SGHRS and CDR2 YFSETQ. CDR3 length equals 15 residues. Unmatched junction bases numbered 8, after V lost 4 bases and J lost 5 bases. The input for sequencing was PBMCs, taken roughly 20 days after the first yellow fever vaccination. This clonotype was sampled from a man between 18 and 35 years old who received the YFV17D yellow fever vaccine. The chain has TRBV5-1 and TRBJ2-1; 8 nucleotides align to TRBD2. Here the CDR3 reads CASSERTGGDNEQFF. CDR3 in DNA: TGCGCCAGCAGCGAGCGGACGGGGGGGGACAATGAGCAGTTCTTC.